These 6 T cell receptor beta chains originate from one sample sequenced in a study of CD8+CD57+ T cells in acquired aplastic anemia. The template for TCR beta VDJ and CDR3 sequence profiling was genomic DNA. TCRdb processed the reads anew with MiXCR; each CDR3 protein has one entry. Counted here are 86,000 or so distinct CDR3 sequences, about half occurring once; the ten biggest clones make up 65% to 70%. Sequencing was done on a sample of sorted CD4+, CD8+, or CD8+CD57+ T cells (not recorded which) from PBMCs. All receptors derive from a human donor in good health, serving as a control.

The chain couples TRBV25-1 to TRBJ2-5; D is undetermined. Germline CDR1 MGHDK, CDR2 SYGVNS. The CDR3 is made up of 14 amino acids. Trimming stripped 6 bases from V and 0 bases from J, with 11 bases between. CDR3 nucleotide sequence: TGTGCCAGCAGCTCGACGGCGTACCAAGAGACCCAGTACTTC. Amino acids: CASSSTAYQETQYF.

The gene calls are TRBV15 and TRBJ1-6, with unresolved D. Germline V gives CDR1 LNHNV, CDR2 YYDKDF (reference sequence). V lost 3 bases, J lost 8 bases, and 8 bases lay in between. This CDR3 is built from 13 residues. The CDR3 sequence is CATSSPAYSPLHF. CDR3 DNA sequence: TGTGCCACCAGCAGCCCCGCCTATTCACCCCTCCACTTT.

This clonotype was recorded many times. The chain is built from TRBV5-5 and TRBJ1-1; D not certain. Germline assignment: CDR1 SGHKS and CDR2 YYEKEE (reference sequence). The CDR3 has 12 residues. V was trimmed by 4 bases and J by 5 bases, leaving 9 bases between them. The CDR3 DNA reads TGTGCCAGCAGCCATTTTGGGACTGAAGCTTTCTTT. It is translated as CASSHFGTEAFF.

This clonotype was counted only a few times. Possible read error: a much larger clone is one base away. The chain uses TRBV6-1 and TRBJ1-2; tentative D call: TRBD1 (6 bases). This CDR3 comprises 13 residues. Looked up from germline, CDR1 is MNHNS and CDR2 is SASEGT. The CDR3 DNA follows: TGTGCCAGCAGACATGCAGGGGTTCGTGGCTACGCCTTC. Translating it yields CASRHAGVRGYAF.

This clonotype has just one count. The chain links TRBV2 to TRBJ2-7; D possibly corresponds to TRBD1 (5 bases). The CDR3 sequence is 12 residues long. With 9 bases removed from V and 2 bases from J, the gap between germline ends came to 11 bases. Germline-derived CDR1 and CDR2 are SNHLY and FYNNEI. Written as DNA, the CDR3 is TGTGCCAGTATGACGGACACCTACGAGCAGTACTTC. Protein: CASMTDTYEQYF.

Only a few counts were recorded for this clonotype. This chain joins TRBV25-1 and TRBJ2-5, with TRBD2 matching over 10 bases. In germline, CDR1 is MGHDK, CDR2 SYGVNS. This CDR3 region has 17 residues. Unmatched junction bases numbered 9, after V lost 4 bases and J lost 1 base. The CDR3 is CASSALAGAEVQETQYF. The DNA of the CDR3 is TGTGCCAGCAGTGCCCTAGCGGGAGCTGAGGTCCAAGAGACCCAGTACTTC. Full variable domain (rest looked up from reference TRBV25-1 and TRBJ2-5): EADIYQTPRYLVIGTGKKITLECSQTMGHDKMYWYQQDPGMELHLIHYSYGVNSTEKGDLSSESTVSRIRTEHFPLTLESARPSHTSQYLCASSALAGAEVQETQYFGPGTRLLVL.